This T cell receptor beta chain was observed in a study of T cell changes during pregnancy in multiple sclerosis (dated by TCRdb to about 2019). Study-level background: The study looked at changes in the T cell repertoire across pregnancy in women with multiple sclerosis.

V loses 8 bases of germline sequence and J loses 1 base, and the interval between the two ends is 5 bases. In the germline V gene (reference sequence), CDR1 corresponds to MNHNY and CDR2 to SVGAGI. The cysteine opens and the phenylalanine closes a CDR3 of 11 amino acids. The read is trimmed to its CDR3 DNA, 33 bases read in frame from base 1. This clone was picked up a small number of times. Its antigen is currently not known. Per-nucleotide qualities are absent, and no much larger clonotype sits a single base away. Library method: the immunoSEQ multiplex PCR assay. The immuneACCESS repertoire file appears here via TCRdb, limited to in-frame rearrangements. These files lack a portion of the clones; in checked studies, under half of the deficit traces to unresolved V genes, and the cause of the others is not known. The sample contains under 6,500 clones, roughly four fifths of them found a single time. Clones ranked in the top ten supply roughly 15% of the sample.

The sample consisted of CD8+ T cells from peripheral blood mononuclear cells, taken in the second trimester of pregnancy. The receptor's source is a female donor in good health, enrolled as a control in a pregnancy study. The chain couples TRBV6-6 to TRBJ1-2, with the D gene call left open. The DNA reads as follows: TGTGCCAGCCAAAATAACTATGGCTACACCTTC. Its translation reads: CASQNNYGYTF.